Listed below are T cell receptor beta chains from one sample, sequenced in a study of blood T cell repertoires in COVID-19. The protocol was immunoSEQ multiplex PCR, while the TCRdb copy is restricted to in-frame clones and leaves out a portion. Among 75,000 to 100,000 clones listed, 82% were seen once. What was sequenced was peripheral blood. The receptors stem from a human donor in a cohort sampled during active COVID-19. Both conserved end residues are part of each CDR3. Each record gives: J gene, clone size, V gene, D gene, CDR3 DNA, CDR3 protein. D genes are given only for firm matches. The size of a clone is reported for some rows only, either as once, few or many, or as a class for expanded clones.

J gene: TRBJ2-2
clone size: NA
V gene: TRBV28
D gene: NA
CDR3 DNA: TGTGCCAGCCTCCTAACCGACACCGGGGAGCTGTTTTTT
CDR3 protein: CASLLTDTGELFF

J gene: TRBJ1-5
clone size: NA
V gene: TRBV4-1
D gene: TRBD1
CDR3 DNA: TGCGCCAGCAGCCAAGTCGGGACAGAAGGGAATCAGCCCCAGCATTTT
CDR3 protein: CASSQVGTEGNQPQHF

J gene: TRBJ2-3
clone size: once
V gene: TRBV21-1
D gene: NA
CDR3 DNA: TGTGCCAGCAGCAACGGGTTCACAGATACGCAGTATTTT
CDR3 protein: CASSNGFTDTQYF

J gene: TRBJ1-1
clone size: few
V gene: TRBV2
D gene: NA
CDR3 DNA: TGTGCCAGCAGTGAATGGGGGCGGAACACTGAAGCTTTCTTT
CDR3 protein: CASSEWGRNTEAFF

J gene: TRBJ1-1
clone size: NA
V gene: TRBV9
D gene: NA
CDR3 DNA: TGTGCCAGCAGCGTAGTAGCTAGGGGGAACACTGAAGCTTTCTTT
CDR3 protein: CASSVVARGNTEAFF

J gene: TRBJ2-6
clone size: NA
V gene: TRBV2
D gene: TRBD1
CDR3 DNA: TGTGCCAGCAGAGCCGGGACAGCTGGGGCCAACGTCCTGACTTTC
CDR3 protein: CASRAGTAGANVLTF

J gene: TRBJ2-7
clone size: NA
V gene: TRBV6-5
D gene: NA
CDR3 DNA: TGTGCCAGCAGGCAAACAGGGCCAAGCTCCTACGAGCAGTACTTC
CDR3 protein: CASRQTGPSSYEQYF

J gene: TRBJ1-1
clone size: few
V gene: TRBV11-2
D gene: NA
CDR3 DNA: TGTGCCAGCAGCTTGGACAGCTACCTGAACACTGAAGCTTTCTTT
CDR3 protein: CASSLDSYLNTEAFF

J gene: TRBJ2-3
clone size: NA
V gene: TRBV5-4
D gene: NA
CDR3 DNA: TGTGCCAGCAGCCTAAGACTAGTTTCGGCAGATACGCAGTATTTT
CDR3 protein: CASSLRLVSADTQYF

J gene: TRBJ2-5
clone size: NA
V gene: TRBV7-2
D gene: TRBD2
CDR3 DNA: TGTGCCAGCAGCTTAGCGAGGGGCGGGGGGGCACGTGAGACCCAGTACTTC
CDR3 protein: CASSLARGGGARETQYF

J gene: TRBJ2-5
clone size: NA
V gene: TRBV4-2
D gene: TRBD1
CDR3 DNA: TGTGCCAGCAGCCAAGATCATGAAGGGGGCGAGACCCAGTACTTC
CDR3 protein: CASSQDHEGGETQYF

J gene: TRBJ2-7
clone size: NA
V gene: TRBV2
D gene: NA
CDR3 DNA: TGTGCCAGCAGTGAAGCTGGGCAGCCGGCCTACGAGCAGTACTTC
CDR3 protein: CASSEAGQPAYEQYF

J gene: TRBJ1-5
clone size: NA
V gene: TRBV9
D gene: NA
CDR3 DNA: TGTGCCAGCGCCCTCACTGGGGCCGGGTTGGAGCCCCAGCATTTT
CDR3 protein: CASALTGAGLEPQHF

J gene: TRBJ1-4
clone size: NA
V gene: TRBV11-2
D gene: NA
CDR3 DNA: TGTGCCAGCAGCTTAGTGGCAGGGGCAGCTAACGAAAAACTGTTTTTT
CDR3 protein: CASSLVAGAANEKLFF

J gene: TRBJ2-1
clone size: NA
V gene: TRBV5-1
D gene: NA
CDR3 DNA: TGCGCCAGCAGCTTGGGGAGAGACAATGAGCAGTTCTTC
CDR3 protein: CASSLGRDNEQFF

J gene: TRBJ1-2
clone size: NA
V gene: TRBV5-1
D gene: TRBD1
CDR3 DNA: TGCGCCAGCAGCTCGTCTGGGACAGGGCCTACCAACTATGGCTACACCTTC
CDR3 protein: CASSSSGTGPTNYGYTF

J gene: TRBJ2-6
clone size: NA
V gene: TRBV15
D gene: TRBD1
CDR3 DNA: TGTGCCACCAGCACACGGGACAGGGGTCCCTCTGGGGCCAACGTCCTGACTTTC
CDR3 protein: CATSTRDRGPSGANVLTF

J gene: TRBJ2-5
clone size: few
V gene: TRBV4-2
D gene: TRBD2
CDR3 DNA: TGTGCCAGCAGCCAATCAGCCGGGACTAACCAAGAGACCCAGTACTTC
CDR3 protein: CASSQSAGTNQETQYF

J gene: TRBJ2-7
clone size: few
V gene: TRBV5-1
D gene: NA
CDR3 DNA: TGCGCCAGCAGCGATATGGGACAATACTACGAGCAGTACTTC
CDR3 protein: CASSDMGQYYEQYF

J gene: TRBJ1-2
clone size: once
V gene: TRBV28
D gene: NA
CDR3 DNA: TGTGCCAGCAGTTTAGGCGGACAGAACTATGGCTACACCTTC
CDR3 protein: CASSLGGQNYGYTF

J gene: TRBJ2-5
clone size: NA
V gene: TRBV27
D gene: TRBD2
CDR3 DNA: TGTGCCAGCAGATTGAGCGGGGGGGGAGAGACCCAGTACTTC
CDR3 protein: CASRLSGGGETQYF

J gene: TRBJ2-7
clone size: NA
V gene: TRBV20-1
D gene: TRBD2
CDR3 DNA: TGCAGTGCTAGTTCGGCGGGGGGCTTATCATGGCTCTACGAGCAGTACTTC
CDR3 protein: CSASSAGGLSWLYEQYF

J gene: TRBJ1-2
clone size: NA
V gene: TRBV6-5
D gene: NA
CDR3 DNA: TGTGCCAGCAGGAGGGCGCGGGACTATGGCTACACCTTC
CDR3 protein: CASRRARDYGYTF

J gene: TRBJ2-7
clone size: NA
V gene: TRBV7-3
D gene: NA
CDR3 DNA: TGTGCCAGCAGCCAGGGGCAGGGTCTCGAGCAGTACTTC
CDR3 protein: CASSQGQGLEQYF

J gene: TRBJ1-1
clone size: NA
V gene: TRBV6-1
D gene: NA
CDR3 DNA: TGTGCCAGCAGTGACAGGGTGACTGAAGCTTTCTTT
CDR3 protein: CASSDRVTEAFF

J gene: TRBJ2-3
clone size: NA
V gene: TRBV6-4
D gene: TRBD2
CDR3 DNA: TGTGCCAGCAGTGACTCGATCGGCGAGCGGGGGCTCGTATATACGCAGTATTTT
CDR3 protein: CASSDSIGERGLVYTQYF

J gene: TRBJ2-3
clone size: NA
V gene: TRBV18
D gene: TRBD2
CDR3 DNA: TGTGCCAGCTCGTCCATGGGGCGGGGGAGCACAGATACGCAGTATTTT
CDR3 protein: CASSSMGRGSTDTQYF

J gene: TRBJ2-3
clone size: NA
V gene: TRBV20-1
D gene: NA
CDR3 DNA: TGCAGTGCTAGTTTGCGGGGCAGGGGGACAGATACGCAGTATTTT
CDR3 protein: CSASLRGRGTDTQYF

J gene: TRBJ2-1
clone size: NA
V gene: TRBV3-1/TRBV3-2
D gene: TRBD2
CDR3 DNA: TGTGCCAGCAGCTATGCTAGCGGGGTGTCCTACAATGAGCAGTTCTTC
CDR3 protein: CASSYASGVSYNEQFF

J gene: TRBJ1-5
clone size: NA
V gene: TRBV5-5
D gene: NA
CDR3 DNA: TGTGCCAGCAGCTTGGGGCAGGGGTTTCAGCCCCAGCATTTT
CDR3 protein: CASSLGQGFQPQHF

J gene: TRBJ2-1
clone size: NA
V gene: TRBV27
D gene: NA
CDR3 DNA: TGTGCCAGCAGTTCCCTGGGCCAGAGCTCCTACAATGAGCAGTTCTTC
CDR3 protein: CASSSLGQSSYNEQFF

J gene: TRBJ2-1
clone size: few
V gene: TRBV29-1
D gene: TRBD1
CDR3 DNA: TGCAGCGTTGGGACAGGCGGATACAATGAGCAGTTCTTC
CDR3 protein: CSVGTGGYNEQFF

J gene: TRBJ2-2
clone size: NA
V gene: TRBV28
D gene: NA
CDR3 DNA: TGTGCCAGCATTAATTCAGTGGGCGCGAACACCGGGGAGCTGTTTTTT
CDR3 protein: CASINSVGANTGELFF

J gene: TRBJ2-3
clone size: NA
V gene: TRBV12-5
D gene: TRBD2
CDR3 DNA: TGTGCTAGTGGTTTGAAACTACCGGGACTACTCACAGATACGCAGTATTTT
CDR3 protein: CASGLKLPGLLTDTQYF

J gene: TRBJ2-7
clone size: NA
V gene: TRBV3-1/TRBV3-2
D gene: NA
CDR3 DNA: TGTGCCAGCAGCCAAGTCGGCGCGGGCCGGGCCCACGAGCAGTACTTC
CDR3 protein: CASSQVGAGRAHEQYF